What follows is one T cell receptor (beta chain) and its context. No antigen is known for it. Stated treatment: oral pan-JAK inhibitor, 5-10 mg twice daily. This CDR3 region has 15 residues. Trimming left V 2 bases short and J 2 bases short, with 15 bases between. Germline V CDR1 and CDR2: SQVTM, ANQGSEA. After isolation, RNA underwent reverse transcription to generate cDNA as the sequencing template. The assay was immunoSEQ multiplex PCR, and TCRdb's table has in-frame clones only and misses some. The sample holds 150,000 to 200,000 clones, about three fifths seen once. The record originates from a study of CD8+ T cells in alopecia areata. About the research overall: Disease severity was quantified as SALT score of affected scalp area. The study's findings and limits: Scalp sample sequencing also detects resident alphabeta T cells of normal skin. Lesional scalp, notably in alopecia totalis/universalis, had clonality above that of normal scalp. Scalp clonality, together with expanded CD8+ clones among the top 100, fell significantly with tofacitinib.

The sequencing here drew on CD4+ T cells sorted from blood, taken at week 24, from a patient treated with tofacitinib. This sequence joins TRBV29-1 and TRBJ1-1; a weak D match, TRBD1 (6 bases). The source is a human donor with alopecia areata. The CDR3 protein is CSVELSGGLNTEAFF. CDR3 sequence (DNA): TGCAGCGTTGAATTATCGGGGGGGCTTAACACTGAAGCTTTCTTT.